This T cell receptor (beta chain) is drawn from a study of blood T cell repertoires in COVID-19. Study summary: Spain, Italy and the United States supplied samples that represented acute and convalescent COVID-19.

This clone occurred many times. Per the original data handling: Amplification of reference gene primers was used by the study to estimate nucleated cell counts. TCRdb's copy holds only in-frame clones and misses some; the assay was immunoSEQ multiplex PCR. V and J calls and clone size are those listed in that table; D and trimming were worked out from the DNA. Here the sample spans approximately 230,000 clones, around 90% being singletons. This CDR3 spans 13 amino acids. V was trimmed by 3 bases and J by 7 bases, leaving 10 bases between them. The germline V gene encodes CDR1 MRHNA and CDR2 SNTAGT. Participant-given clinical history determined each cohort assignment.

Sequenced sample: PBMCs or T cells enriched from blood (not recorded which). The TCR originated in a woman aged 18-35 years who had recovered from COVID-19. The chain joins TRBV6-4 to TRBJ2-1; possibly TRBD2 for D (6 bases). As DNA, the CDR3 is TGTGCCAGCAGTGAGTCTAGCGAGAATGAGCAGTTCTTC. It codes for CASSESSENEQFF.